This TCR beta chain came from a study of immune characterization of retroperitoneal liposarcoma. From the PCR reads, TCRdb called clonotypes with MiXCR, one entry per CDR3 protein. The sample gives about 10,000 distinct CDR3 sequences, roughly a quarter of which show up once; approximately 9.1% is in the top ten. There are a few counts of this clonotype. V shed 11 bases and J shed 3 bases, with 13 bases lying between them. This CDR3 region has 12 residues. The sequence was obtained from a female donor with retroperitoneal liposarcoma. What was sequenced was tumor tissue. The chain uses TRBV12-3 or TRBV12-4 and TRBJ1-1; TRBD1 might be the D (5 bases). Written as DNA, the CDR3 is TGTGCCGGGGGGAGGCCGGACACTGAAGCTTTCTTT. Its translation is CAGGRPDTEAFF.